What follows are 9 T cell receptor beta chains derived from one specimen sequenced in a study of radiotherapy plus CTLA-4 blockade in lung cancer. Assay used: immunoSEQ multiplex PCR; TCRdb lists only in-frame clones, some missing. Altogether about 97,000 clones are present, roughly 79% being singletons, with the ten largest covering 2.5% to 3.5%. Material: peripheral blood, obtained from a patient treated with radiotherapy plus ipilimumab. Receptor source: a human donor with non-small cell lung cancer who had a partial response to radiotherapy plus ipilimumab. Some clones in this sample may be carry-over from other donors' samples.

The V and J genes are TRBV18 and TRBJ1-5; TRBD1 aligns across 7 bases. This CDR3 contains 14 residues. CDR1 is KGHSH, CDR2 LQKENI, per germline. J lost 1 base, V lost 5 bases, and 2 bases had no gene match. The CDR3 loop reads CASSRQGSNQPQHF. For the CDR3, the DNA is TGTGCCAGCTCAAGACAGGGCAGCAATCAGCCCCAGCATTTT.

The rearrangement joins TRBV19 to TRBJ2-1; 10 nucleotides align to TRBD2. This CDR3 has 15 amino acids. J gave up 12 bases and V 4 bases, and 12 bases lay outside the gene matches. Germline assignment: CDR1 LNHDA and CDR2 SQIVND (reference sequence). The CDR3, as DNA: TGTGCCAGTAGTAAGCTAGCGGGAGAGGCGGTTGGGCAGTTCTTC. It is translated as CASSKLAGEAVGQFF.

In its sample, this clone was seen once. The chain uses TRBV28 and TRBJ2-7; 14 bases are a match to TRBD2. V shed 9 bases and J 5 bases; nucleotides not matched to a gene: 12. Germline values: CDR1 MDHEN, CDR2 SYDVKM. The CDR3 has 16 residues. CDR3 DNA sequence: TGTGCCAGTGGACTAGCGGGAGGAATAGGTGAGAACGAGCAGTACTTC. Translation gives CASGLAGGIGENEQYF.

This clone has only one observation. V and J are TRBV23-1 and TRBJ2-6; D possibly corresponds to TRBD1 (6 bases). TRBV23-1 is reported as an ORF; its role is uncertain. The CDR3 length is 17 residues. V was trimmed by 4 bases and J by 0 bases, leaving 13 bases between them. The CDR3 loop is CASSLRTENSGANVLTF. CDR3 coding DNA: TGCGCCAGCAGTCTCCGGACAGAAAACTCTGGGGCCAACGTCCTGACTTTC.

The sample holds one count of this clone. The V call is TRBV2, the J call TRBJ1-4, with D perhaps matching TRBD1 (6 bases). V lost 7 bases, J lost 8 bases, and 14 bases lay in between. The CDR3 contains 13 residues. Germline-derived CDR1 and CDR2 are SNHLY and FYNNEI. CDR3: CASKRDTGEKLFF. CDR3 coding DNA: TGTGCCAGCAAACGGGACACCGGGGAAAAACTGTTTTTT.

The genes are TRBV2 and TRBJ2-5; D is undetermined. From germline, CDR1 is SNHLY and CDR2 FYNNEI. V gave up 6 bases and J gave up 1 base, with 9 bases separating them. The CDR3 has 13 amino acids. The CDR3 sequence is CASRTQLQETQYF. The CDR3 DNA reads TGTGCCAGCAGGACACAGCTCCAAGAGACCCAGTACTTC. Looking up the rest from reference TRBV2 and TRBJ2-5 gives the full variable domain: EPEVTQTPSHQVTQMGQEVILRCVPISNHLYFYWYRQILGQKVEFLVSFYNNEISEKSEIFDDQFSVERPDGSNFTLKIRSTKLEDSAMYFCASRTQLQETQYFGPGTRLLVL.

The rearrangement joins TRBV18 to TRBJ2-2; 8 positions agree with TRBD2. This CDR3 is 15 amino acids long. Germline-derived CDR1 and CDR2 are KGHSH and LQKENI. The J segment lost 4 bases and the V segment lost 3 bases, leaving 4 bases of the junction unmatched. CDR3: CASSPGTRRTGELFF. The DNA for the CDR3 is TGTGCCAGCTCACCCGGGACTAGGCGCACCGGGGAGCTGTTTTTT.

The gene calls are TRBV19 and TRBJ1-6, with 9 bases matching TRBD1. Germline CDR1 and CDR2: LNHDA and SQIVND (reference sequence). This CDR3 spans 13 amino acids. After removal of 7 bases from V and 8 bases from J, the junction contained 3 bases not matched to a gene. Here the CDR3 DNA reads TGTGCCAGTAAGAACAGGGGGCATTCACCCCTCCACTTT. The encoded protein is CASKNRGHSPLHF. The complete variable domain, with remaining parts taken from reference TRBV19 and TRBJ1-6, reads DGGITQSPKYLFRKEGQNVTLSCEQNLNHDAMYWYRQDPGQGLRLIYYSQIVNDFQKGDIAEGYSVSREKKESFPLTVTSAQKNPTAFYLCASKNRGHSPLHFGNGTRLTVT.

This rearrangement joins TRBV11-3 to TRBJ1-1, with 7 bases lining up with TRBD1. CDR1 SGHNT and CDR2 YENEEA come from the germline V gene. The CDR3 has 15 amino acids. The trim removed 4 bases at V and 3 bases at J, leaving 8 bases unmatched. The CDR3 loop is CASSSTGLQDTEAFF. The CDR3 DNA is TGTGCCAGCAGCTCGACAGGGCTCCAGGACACTGAAGCTTTCTTT.